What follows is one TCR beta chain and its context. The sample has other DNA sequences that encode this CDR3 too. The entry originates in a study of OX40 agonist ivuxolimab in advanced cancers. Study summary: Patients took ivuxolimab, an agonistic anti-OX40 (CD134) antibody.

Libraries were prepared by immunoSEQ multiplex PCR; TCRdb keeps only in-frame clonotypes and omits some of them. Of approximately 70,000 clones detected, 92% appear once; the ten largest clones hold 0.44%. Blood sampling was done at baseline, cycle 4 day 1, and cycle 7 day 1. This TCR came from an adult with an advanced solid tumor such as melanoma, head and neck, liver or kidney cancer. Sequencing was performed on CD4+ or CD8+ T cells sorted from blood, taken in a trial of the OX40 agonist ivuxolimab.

CDR3 in amino acids: CASSLGRANTGELFF. The CDR3 coding sequence is TGCGCCAGCAGCTTGGGCAGGGCGAACACCGGGGAGCTGTTTTTT. V is TRBV5-1 and J is TRBJ2-2; D is perhaps TRBD1 (5 bases). CDR1 and CDR2 from the germline V gene are SGHRS and YFSETQ. This CDR3 comprises 15 residues. The V end was cut by 0 bases, the J end by 0 bases, with 6 bases between.